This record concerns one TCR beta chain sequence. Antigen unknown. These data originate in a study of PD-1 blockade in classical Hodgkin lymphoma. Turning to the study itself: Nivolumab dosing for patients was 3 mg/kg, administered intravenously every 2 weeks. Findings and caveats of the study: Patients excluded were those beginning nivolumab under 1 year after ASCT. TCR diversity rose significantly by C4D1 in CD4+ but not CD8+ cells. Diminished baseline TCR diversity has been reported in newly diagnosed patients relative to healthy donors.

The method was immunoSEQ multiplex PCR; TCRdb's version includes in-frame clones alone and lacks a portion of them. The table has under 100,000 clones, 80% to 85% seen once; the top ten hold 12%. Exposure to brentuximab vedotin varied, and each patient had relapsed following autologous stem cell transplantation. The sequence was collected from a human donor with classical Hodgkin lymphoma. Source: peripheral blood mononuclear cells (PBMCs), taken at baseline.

Here the CDR3 DNA reads TGTGCCAGCAGCGCTTCCGGGACACGATCCTACGAGCAGTACTTC. Residues: CASSASGTRSYEQYF. This rearrangement joins TRBV9 to TRBJ2-7, with D possibly TRBD1 on 6 matching bases. This CDR3 is 15 amino acids long. V was shortened by 3 bases and J by 1 base, with 14 bases between the two germline ends. The germline V gene encodes CDR1 SGDLS and CDR2 YYNGEE.